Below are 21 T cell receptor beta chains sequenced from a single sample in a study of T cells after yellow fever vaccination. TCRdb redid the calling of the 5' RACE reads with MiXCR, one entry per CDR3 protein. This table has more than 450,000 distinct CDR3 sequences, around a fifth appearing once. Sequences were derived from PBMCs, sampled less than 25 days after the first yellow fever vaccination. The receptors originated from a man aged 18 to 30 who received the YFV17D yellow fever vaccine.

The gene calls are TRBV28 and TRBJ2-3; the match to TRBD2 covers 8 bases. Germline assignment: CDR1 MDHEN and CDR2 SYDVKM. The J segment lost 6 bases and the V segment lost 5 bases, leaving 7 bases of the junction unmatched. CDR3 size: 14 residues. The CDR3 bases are TGTGCCAGCAGTCCCGGGGGGGGGTTGGATACGCAGTATTTT. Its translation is CASSPGGGLDTQYF.

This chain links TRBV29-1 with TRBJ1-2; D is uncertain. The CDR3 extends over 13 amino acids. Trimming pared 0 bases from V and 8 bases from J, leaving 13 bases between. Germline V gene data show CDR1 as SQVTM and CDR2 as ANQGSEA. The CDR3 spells CSVEDPGFGGYTF. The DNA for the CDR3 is TGCAGCGTTGAAGATCCGGGATTCGGCGGCTACACCTTC.

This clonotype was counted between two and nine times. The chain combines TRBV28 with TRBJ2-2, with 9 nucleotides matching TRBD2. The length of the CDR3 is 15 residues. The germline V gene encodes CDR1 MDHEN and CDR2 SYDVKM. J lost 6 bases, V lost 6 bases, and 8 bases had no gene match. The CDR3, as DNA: TGTGCCAGCAGCCTAGCTGGCGGGGGGGCCGGGGAGCTGTTTTTT. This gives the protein CASSLAGGGAGELFF.

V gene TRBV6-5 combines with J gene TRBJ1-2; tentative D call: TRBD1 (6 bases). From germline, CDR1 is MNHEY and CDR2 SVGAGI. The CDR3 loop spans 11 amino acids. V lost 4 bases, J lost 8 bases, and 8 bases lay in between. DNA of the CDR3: TGTGCCAGCAGTTGGCAGGGGGGCTACACCTTC. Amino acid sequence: CASSWQGGYTF.

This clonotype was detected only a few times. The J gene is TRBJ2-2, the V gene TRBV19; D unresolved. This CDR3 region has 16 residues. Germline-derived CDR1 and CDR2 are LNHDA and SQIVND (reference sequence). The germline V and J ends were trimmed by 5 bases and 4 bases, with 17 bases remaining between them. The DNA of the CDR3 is TGTGCCAGTAGTCCAAGCGCTACGTGGGGCACCGGGGAGCTGTTTTTT. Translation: CASSPSATWGTGELFF.

The CDR3 region is CASSPIRPSTDTQYF. Here the CDR3 DNA reads TGTGCCAGCAGCCCAATTAGGCCCTCCACAGATACGCAGTATTTT. The V and J genes are TRBV13 and TRBJ2-3; no clear D. CDR1 and CDR2 (germline): PRHDT, FYEKMQ (reference sequence). Trimming took 5 bases from V and 2 from J, leaving 14 bases between them. CDR3 length: 15 amino acids.

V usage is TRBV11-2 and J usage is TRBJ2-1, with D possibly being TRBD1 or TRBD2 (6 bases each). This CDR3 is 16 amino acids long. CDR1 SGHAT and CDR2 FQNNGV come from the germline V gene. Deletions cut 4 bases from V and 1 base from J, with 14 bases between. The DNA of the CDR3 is TGTGCCAGCAGCTCCCTTCGGGGGCAATCCTACAATGAGCAGTTCTTC. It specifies CASSSLRGQSYNEQFF.

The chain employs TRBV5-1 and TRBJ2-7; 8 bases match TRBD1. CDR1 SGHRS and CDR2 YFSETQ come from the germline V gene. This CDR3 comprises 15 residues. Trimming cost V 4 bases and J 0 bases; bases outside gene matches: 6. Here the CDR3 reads CASSPDRAVSYEQYV. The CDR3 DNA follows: TGCGCCAGCAGCCCGGACAGGGCCGTCTCCTACGAGCAGTACGTC.

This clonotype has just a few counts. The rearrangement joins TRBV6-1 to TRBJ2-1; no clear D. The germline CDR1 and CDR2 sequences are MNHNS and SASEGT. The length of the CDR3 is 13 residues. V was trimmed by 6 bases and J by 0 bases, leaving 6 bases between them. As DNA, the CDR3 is TGTGCCAGCAGGGAACGCTCCTACAATGAGCAGTTCTTC. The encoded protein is CASRERSYNEQFF.

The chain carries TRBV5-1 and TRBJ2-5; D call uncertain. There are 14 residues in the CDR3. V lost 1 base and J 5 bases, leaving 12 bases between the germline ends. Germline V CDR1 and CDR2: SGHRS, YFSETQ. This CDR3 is CASSLLALGETQYF. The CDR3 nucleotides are TGCGCCAGCAGCTTGTTGGCCCTAGGGGAGACCCAGTACTTC.

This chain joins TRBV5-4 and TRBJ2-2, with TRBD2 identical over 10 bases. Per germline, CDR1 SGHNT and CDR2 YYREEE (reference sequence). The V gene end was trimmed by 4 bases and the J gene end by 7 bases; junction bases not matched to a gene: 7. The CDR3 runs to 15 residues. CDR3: CASSHRAGGNGELFF. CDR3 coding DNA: TGTGCCAGCAGCCACCGAGCGGGGGGGAACGGGGAGCTGTTTTTT. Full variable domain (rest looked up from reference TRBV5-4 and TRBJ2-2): ETGVTQSPTHLIKTRGQQVTLRCSSQSGHNTVSWYQQALGQGPQFIFQYYREEENGRGNFPPRFSGLQFPNYSSELNVNALELDDSALYLCASSHRAGGNGELFFGEGSRLTVL.

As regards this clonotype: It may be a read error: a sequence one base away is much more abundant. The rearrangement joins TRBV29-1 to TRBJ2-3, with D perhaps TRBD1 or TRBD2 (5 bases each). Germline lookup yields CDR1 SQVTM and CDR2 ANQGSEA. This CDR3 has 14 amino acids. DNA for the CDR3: TGCAGCGTTGAAGGAGGGGCCGGCGGAGATATGCAGTATTTT. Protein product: CSVEGGAGGDMQYF.

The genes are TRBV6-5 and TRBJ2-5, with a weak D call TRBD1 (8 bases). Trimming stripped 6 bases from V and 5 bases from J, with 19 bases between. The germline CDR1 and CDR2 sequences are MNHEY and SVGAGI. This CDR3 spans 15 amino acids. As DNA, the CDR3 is TGTGCCAGCAGCACACTCACAGGGGGGGACGAGACCCAGTACTTC. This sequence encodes CASSTLTGGDETQYF.

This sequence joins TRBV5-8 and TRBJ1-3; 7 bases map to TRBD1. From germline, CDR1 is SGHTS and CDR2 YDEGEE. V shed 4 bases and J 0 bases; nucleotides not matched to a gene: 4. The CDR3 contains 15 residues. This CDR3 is CASSLTGVSGNTIYF. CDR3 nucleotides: TGTGCCAGCAGCCTTACAGGGGTCTCTGGAAACACCATATATTTT.

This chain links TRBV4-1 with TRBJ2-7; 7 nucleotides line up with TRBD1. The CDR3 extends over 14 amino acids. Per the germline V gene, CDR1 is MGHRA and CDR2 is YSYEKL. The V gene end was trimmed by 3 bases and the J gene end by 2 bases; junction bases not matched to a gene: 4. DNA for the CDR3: TGCGCCAGCAGCCATCCGGGACAGACCTACGAGCAGTACTTC. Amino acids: CASSHPGQTYEQYF.

CDR3 sequence: CASSLDRAVGYTF. The CDR3 nucleotides read TGTGCCAGCAGTTTAGACAGGGCCGTGGGCTACACCTTC. The rearrangement joins TRBV12-3 or TRBV12-4 to TRBJ1-2, with a possible D match to TRBD1 (6 bases). CDR3 length: 13 amino acids. V lost 1 base and J 8 bases, leaving 11 bases between the germline ends.

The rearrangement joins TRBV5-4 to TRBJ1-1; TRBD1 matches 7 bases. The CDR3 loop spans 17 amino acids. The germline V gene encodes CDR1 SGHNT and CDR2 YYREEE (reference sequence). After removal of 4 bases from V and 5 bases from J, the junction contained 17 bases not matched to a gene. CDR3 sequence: CASSPDVTGSKRTEAFF. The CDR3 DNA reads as TGTGCCAGCAGCCCGGACGTGACAGGGTCAAAAAGAACTGAAGCTTTCTTT.

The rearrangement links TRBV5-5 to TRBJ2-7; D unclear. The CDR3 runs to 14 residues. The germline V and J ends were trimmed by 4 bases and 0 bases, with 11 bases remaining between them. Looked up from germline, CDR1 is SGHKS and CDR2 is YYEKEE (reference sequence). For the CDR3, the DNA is TGTGCCAGCAGCCCGCCCCTCAGCTCCTACGAGCAGTACTTC. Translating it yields CASSPPLSSYEQYF.

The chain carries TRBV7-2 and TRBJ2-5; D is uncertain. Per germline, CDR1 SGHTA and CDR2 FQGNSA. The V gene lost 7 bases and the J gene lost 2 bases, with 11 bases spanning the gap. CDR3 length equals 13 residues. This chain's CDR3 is CASTRALQETQYF. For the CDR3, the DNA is TGTGCCAGCACCCGGGCCCTGCAAGAGACCCAGTACTTC.

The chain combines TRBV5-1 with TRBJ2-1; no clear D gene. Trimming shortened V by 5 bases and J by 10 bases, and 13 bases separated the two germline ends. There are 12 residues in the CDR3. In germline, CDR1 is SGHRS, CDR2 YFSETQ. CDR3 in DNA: TGCGCCAGCAGAACGAACCTGACGGAGCAGTTCTTC. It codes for CASRTNLTEQFF.

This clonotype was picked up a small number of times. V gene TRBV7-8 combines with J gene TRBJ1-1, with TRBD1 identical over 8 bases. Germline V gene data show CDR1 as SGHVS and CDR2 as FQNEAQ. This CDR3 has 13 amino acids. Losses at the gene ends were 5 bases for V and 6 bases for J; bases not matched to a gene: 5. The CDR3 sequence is CASSQGAEPEAFF. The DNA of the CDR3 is TGTGCCAGCAGCCAGGGGGCCGAACCTGAAGCTTTCTTT. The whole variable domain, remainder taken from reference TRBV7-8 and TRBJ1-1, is GAGVSQSPRYKVAKRGQDVALRCDPISGHVSLFWYQQALGQGPEFLTYFQNEAQLDKSGLPSDRFFAERPEGSVSTLKIQRTQQEDSAVYLCASSQGAEPEAFFGQGTRLTVV.